This TCR beta chain emerged from a study of T cells in Graves' hyperthyroidism and ophthalmopathy. Study as a whole: Before treatment of any kind, peripheral blood was taken at initial diagnosis.

General study points: With a median lead of approximately 6 months before onset, the model predicted ophthalmopathy. Among thyroid clonotypes expanded above 0.001, most also appeared in blood.

RNA transcripts gave rise to amplified TCR beta CDR3 regions. During a first-round RT-PCR of the TCR CDR3, the HTBI primer set was used. One entry per CDR3 protein, called by TCRdb with MiXCR from the multiplex PCR reads. The sample shows tens of thousands of distinct CDR3 sequences, roughly half of them seen only once. This clonotype was picked up many times. Its antigen remains unknown. Input material: blood. The origin of this receptor is a man between 40 and 49 years old with Graves' ophthalmopathy.

The DNA of the CDR3 is TGTGCCAGCAGTCCTACGATAGGTGGGACAGCCACCCTCCTGTATGGCTACACCTTC. It is translated as CASSPTIGGTATLLYGYTF. V gene TRBV28 combines with J gene TRBJ1-2; 7 nucleotides line up with TRBD1. The CDR3 has 19 amino acids. V gave up 5 bases and J gave up 5 bases; unmatched junction bases: 23. CDR1 and CDR2 (germline): MDHEN, SYDVKM.